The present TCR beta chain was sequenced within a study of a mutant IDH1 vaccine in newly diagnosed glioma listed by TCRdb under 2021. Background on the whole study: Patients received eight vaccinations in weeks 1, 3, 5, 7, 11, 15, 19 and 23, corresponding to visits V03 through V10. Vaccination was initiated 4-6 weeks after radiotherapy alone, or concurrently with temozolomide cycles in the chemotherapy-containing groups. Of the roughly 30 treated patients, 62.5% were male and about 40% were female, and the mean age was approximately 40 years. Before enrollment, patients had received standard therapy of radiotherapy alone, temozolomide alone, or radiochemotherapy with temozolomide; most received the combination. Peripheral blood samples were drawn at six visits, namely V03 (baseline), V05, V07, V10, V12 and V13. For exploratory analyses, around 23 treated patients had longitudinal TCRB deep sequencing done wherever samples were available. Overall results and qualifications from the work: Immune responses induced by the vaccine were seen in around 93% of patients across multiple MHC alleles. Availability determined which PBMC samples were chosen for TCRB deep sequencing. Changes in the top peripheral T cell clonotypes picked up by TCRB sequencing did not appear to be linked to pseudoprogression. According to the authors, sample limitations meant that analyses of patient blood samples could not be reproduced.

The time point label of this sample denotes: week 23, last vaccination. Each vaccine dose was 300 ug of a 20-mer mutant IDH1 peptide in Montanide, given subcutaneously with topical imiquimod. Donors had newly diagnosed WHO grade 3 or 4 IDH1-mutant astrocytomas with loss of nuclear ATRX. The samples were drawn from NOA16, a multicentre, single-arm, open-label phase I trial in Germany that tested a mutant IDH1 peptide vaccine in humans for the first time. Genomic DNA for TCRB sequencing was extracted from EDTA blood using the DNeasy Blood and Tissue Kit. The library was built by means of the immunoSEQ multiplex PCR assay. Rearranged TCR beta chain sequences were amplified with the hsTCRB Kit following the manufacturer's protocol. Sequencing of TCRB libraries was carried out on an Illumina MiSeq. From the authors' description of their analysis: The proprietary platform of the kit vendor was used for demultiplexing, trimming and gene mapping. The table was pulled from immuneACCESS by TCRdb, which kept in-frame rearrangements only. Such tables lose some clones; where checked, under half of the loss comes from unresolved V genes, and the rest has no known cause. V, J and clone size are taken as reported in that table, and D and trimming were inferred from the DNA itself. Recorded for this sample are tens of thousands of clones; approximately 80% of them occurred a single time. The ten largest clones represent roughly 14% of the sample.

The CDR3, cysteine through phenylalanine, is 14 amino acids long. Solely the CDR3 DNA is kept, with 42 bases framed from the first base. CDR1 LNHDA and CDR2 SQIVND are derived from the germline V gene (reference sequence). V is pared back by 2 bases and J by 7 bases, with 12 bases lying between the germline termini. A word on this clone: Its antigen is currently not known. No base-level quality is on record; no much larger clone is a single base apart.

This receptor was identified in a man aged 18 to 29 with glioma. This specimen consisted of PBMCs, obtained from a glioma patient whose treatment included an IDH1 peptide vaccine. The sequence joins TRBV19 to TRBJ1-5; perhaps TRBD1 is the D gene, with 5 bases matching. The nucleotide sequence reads TGTGCCAGTAGTATAATCGGTCGGGGCCAGCCCCAGCATTTT. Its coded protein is CASSIIGRGQPQHF.